The T cell receptor beta chain described here comes from a study of T cell responses to AZD1222 COVID-19 vaccine. Looking at the study overall: The study pooled second doses at about 4 or about 12 weeks.

CDR3 length: 13 residues. The V end was cut by 3 bases, the J end by 10 bases, with 15 bases between. The germline V gene encodes CDR1 MNHEY and CDR2 SVGAGI. Assay: immunoSEQ multiplex PCR; the TCRdb copy retains only in-frame clones and omits some. The sample includes 140,000 or so clones, approximately 91% of them seen just once. This clonotype was sampled from an adult in good health. Sequencing was performed on peripheral blood, taken on day 0 of AZD1222 vaccination. The chain links TRBV6-5 to TRBJ1-1; D ambiguous. The CDR3 region is CASSYERDRRAFF. The CDR3, as DNA: TGTGCCAGCAGTTATGAGAGGGATAGGAGAGCTTTCTTT.